The 28 T cell receptor beta chains below come from one sample, sequenced in a study of T cells after yellow fever vaccination. Each CDR3 protein gets one entry after TCRdb re-called the 5' RACE reads with MiXCR. The sample includes around 350,000 distinct CDR3 sequences, approximately 6% of them seen just once. Sequencing was performed on PBMCs, taken 5 days after the yellow fever booster vaccination. These receptors originate from a man aged 25 to 40 who received the YFV17D yellow fever vaccine.

There are a few counts of this clonotype. CDR3 coding DNA: TGCGCCAGCAGCGCCGTTGAGGGGGCCGATGAGCAGTTCTTC. Amino acids: CASSAVEGADEQFF. The V call is TRBV5-1, the J call TRBJ2-1, with 7 bases aligning to TRBD1. Trimming took 4 bases from V and 8 from J; bases not matched to a gene: 9. CDR3 length: 14 residues. In germline, CDR1 is SGHRS, CDR2 YFSETQ.

This clonotype was counted a few times. The rearrangement links TRBV12-3 or TRBV12-4 to TRBJ2-1; D gene ambiguous. V lost 8 bases to trimming and J lost 10 bases, with 9 bases between them. This CDR3 contains 10 residues. CDR3 in amino acids: CASARIEQFF. The CDR3 bases are TGTGCCAGCGCCCGGATCGAGCAGTTCTTC.

At least ten counts were recorded for this clonotype. This rearrangement joins TRBV10-3 to TRBJ2-7, with D perhaps matching TRBD1 or TRBD2 (5 bases each). Germline CDR1 ENHRY, CDR2 SYGVKD. V shed 3 bases and J shed 4 bases, with 19 bases lying between them. The CDR3 consists of 16 residues. CDR3 coding DNA: TGTGCCATCAGTGACCTAGCTATGGGACCTGGGTACGAGCAGTACTTC. Its translation is CAISDLAMGPGYEQYF.

The rearrangement links TRBV4-3 to TRBJ2-1; D remains unclear. V lost 4 bases and J lost 4, with 11 bases in between. Germline V gives CDR1 LGHNA, CDR2 YSLEER. The CDR3 extends over 14 amino acids. For the CDR3, the DNA is TGCGCCAGCAGCCGAGAAACTGCGTACAATGAGCAGTTCTTC. Amino acid sequence: CASSRETAYNEQFF.

The chain combines TRBV7-2 with TRBJ2-7; TRBD2 agrees at 10 bases. Germline V gene lookup returns CDR1 SGHTA and CDR2 FQGNSA. Trimming removed 1 base from V and 5 bases from J; junction bases left unmatched: 5. This CDR3 is built from 15 residues. CDR3 residues: CASSLGLAGADEQYF. The CDR3 DNA is TGTGCCAGCAGCTTAGGACTAGCGGGCGCCGACGAGCAGTACTTC.

This clonotype was counted a few times. The chain joins TRBV6-1 to TRBJ2-7; TRBD2 agrees at 12 bases. The CDR3 has 14 residues. The germline V gene encodes CDR1 MNHNS and CDR2 SASEGT. The junction had 6 bases not matched to a gene; V was cut back by 6 bases and J by 6 bases. The CDR3 here is CASSHRLAGAEQYF. In DNA, the CDR3 is TGTGCCAGCAGCCACAGACTAGCGGGAGCCGAGCAGTACTTC.

The V and J genes are TRBV18 and TRBJ2-7; TRBD1 agrees at 8 bases. This CDR3 region has 15 residues. Germline V gene sequence: CDR1 KGHSH, CDR2 LQKENI. With V trimmed by 4 bases and J by 3 bases, 8 bases remained unmatched. The CDR3 region has the DNA TGTGCCAGCTCACGTGGGACAGGAGACTTCTACGAGCAGTACTTC. Encoded protein: CASSRGTGDFYEQYF.

This clonotype was detected ten times or more. V and J are TRBV7-2 and TRBJ2-3; D perhaps matches TRBD2 (7 bases). CDR1 is SGHTA, CDR2 FQGNSA, per germline. The CDR3 extends over 16 amino acids. Trimming took 7 bases from V and 8 from J, leaving 25 bases between them. DNA for the CDR3: TGTGCCAGCAACCTCGACACTGGGGGGGGACACGGTACGCAGTATTTT. It encodes CASNLDTGGGHGTQYF.

This chain joins TRBV5-4 and TRBJ2-5, with 9 bases matching TRBD1. Looked up from germline, CDR1 is SGHNT and CDR2 is YYREEE (reference sequence). This CDR3 region has 16 residues. Trimming took 4 bases from V and 5 from J; bases not matched to a gene: 12. CDR3 in amino acids: CASSLIQGALEETQYF. CDR3 coding DNA: TGTGCCAGCAGCCTGATACAGGGGGCGCTGGAGGAGACCCAGTACTTC.

The table lists this clonotype with many counts. The J gene is TRBJ1-5, the V gene TRBV28; possibly TRBD1 for D (5 bases). Germline assignment: CDR1 MDHEN and CDR2 SYDVKM. CDR3 size: 12 residues. V gave up 3 bases and J gave up 7 bases, with 7 bases separating them. CDR3 sequence reads: CASSLGEQPQHF. Written as DNA, the CDR3 is TGTGCCAGCAGTTTGGGGGAGCAGCCCCAGCATTTT.

This clonotype was seen a few times. The chain recombines TRBV18 with TRBJ2-7; a weak D match, TRBD2 (5 bases). The CDR3 is made up of 14 amino acids. Trimming shortened V by 3 bases and J by 2 bases, and 11 bases separated the two germline ends. The germline gives CDR1 KGHSH, CDR2 LQKENI. DNA of the CDR3: TGTGCCAGCTCACCCGAAGACTACCCCTACGAGCAGTACTTC. Amino acid sequence: CASSPEDYPYEQYF.

The chain couples TRBV7-9 to TRBJ2-5; D unclear. V was trimmed by 3 bases and J by 3 bases, leaving 14 bases between them. Per the germline V gene, CDR1 is SEHNR and CDR2 is FQNEAQ (reference sequence). The CDR3 length is 15 residues. The CDR3: CASSFFSGRKETQYF. The CDR3, as DNA: TGTGCCAGCAGCTTTTTTTCCGGCCGAAAAGAGACCCAGTACTTC.

This clonotype was detected many times. The rearrangement joins TRBV29-1 to TRBJ2-7, with TRBD2 identical over 12 bases. With 6 bases clipped from V and 2 bases from J, the junction kept 11 bases outside the gene matches. CDR1 is SQVTM, CDR2 ANQGSEA, per germline. CDR3 length: 16 residues. The CDR3 region has the DNA TGCAGCGTCCTACTAGCGGGAGGTCCCCAAACCTACGAGCAGTACTTC. Its protein product is CSVLLAGGPQTYEQYF.

This clonotype has a handful of counts. The V gene is TRBV7-8, the J gene TRBJ2-2, with D possibly being TRBD2 (6 bases). V was shortened by 5 bases and J by 1 base, with 11 bases between the two germline ends. Germline-derived CDR1 and CDR2 are SGHVS and FQNEAQ. The CDR3 consists of 15 residues. The CDR3 DNA reads TGTGCCAGCAGCCGCGGGGTCCTGAACACCGGGGAGCTGTTTTTT. This translates into CASSRGVLNTGELFF.

J is TRBJ2-1 and V is TRBV29-1; D is unresolved. The germline V gene encodes CDR1 SQVTM and CDR2 ANQGSEA. This CDR3 is built from 14 residues. Trimming pared 4 bases from V and 0 bases from J, leaving 10 bases between. CDR3 bases: TGCAGCGTTGTCCGGTCCAGCTCCTACAATGAGCAGTTCTTC. Protein sequence: CSVVRSSSYNEQFF.

This clonotype was detected only a few times. V gene TRBV4-3 combines with J gene TRBJ2-7; 7 nucleotides line up with TRBD1. The CDR3 extends over 14 amino acids. V was clipped by 3 bases and J by 1 base; unmatched bases: 3. The germline V gene has CDR1 LGHNA and CDR2 YSLEER. CDR3 in DNA: TGCGCCAGCAGCCACGGGACAGCGTCCTACGAGCAGTACTTC. It encodes CASSHGTASYEQYF.

This clonotype was recorded a few times. The gene calls are TRBV20-1 and TRBJ2-2; D uncertain. The germline gives CDR1 DFQATT, CDR2 SNEGSKA (reference sequence). Trimming pared 7 bases from V and 1 base from J, leaving 10 bases between. The CDR3 length is 13 residues. In nucleotides, the CDR3 is TGCAGTGTGGTCGACCGGAACACCGGGGAGCTGTTTTTT. Its protein is CSVVDRNTGELFF.

The V gene is TRBV6-1, the J gene TRBJ1-6; D is perhaps TRBD1 (5 bases). Deletions cut 6 bases from V and 10 bases from J, with 16 bases between. CDR1 and CDR2 (germline): MNHNS, SASEGT. The CDR3 totals 14 residues. This CDR3 is CASRPGAARSPLHF. The CDR3 DNA reads TGTGCCAGCAGACCCGGGGCAGCGAGATCACCCCTCCACTTT.

This clonotype was detected a few times. This chain joins TRBV3-1 and TRBJ2-1; 8 bases fit TRBD2. The CDR3 runs to 14 residues. J was trimmed by 9 bases and V by 4 bases; bases with no gene match: 8. Germline CDR1 LGHDT, CDR2 YNNKEL (reference sequence). The CDR3 region is CASSPGLALSEQFF. As DNA, the CDR3 is TGTGCCAGCAGCCCTGGACTAGCTCTCAGTGAGCAGTTCTTC.

There are a few counts of this clonotype. This chain links TRBV5-5 with TRBJ1-6, with D possibly being TRBD1 (5 bases). V lost 4 bases to trimming and J lost 6 bases, with 11 bases between them. CDR1 and CDR2 (germline): SGHKS, YYEKEE (reference sequence). CDR3 size: 14 residues. In nucleotides, the CDR3 is TGTGCCAGCAGCCCGCGACAGATTAATTCACCCCTCCACTTT. Encoded protein: CASSPRQINSPLHF.

This clonotype has at least ten counts. The chain couples TRBV20-1 to TRBJ1-4, with TRBD1 identical over 9 bases. The CDR3 loop spans 13 amino acids. Germline-derived CDR1 and CDR2 are DFQATT and SNEGSKA (reference sequence). Trimming at V came to 6 bases and at J to 5 bases, leaving 4 bases not matched to a gene. Here the CDR3 DNA reads TGCAGTGCAAAGACAGGGGGGAATGAAAAACTGTTTTTT. As protein: CSAKTGGNEKLFF.

The V gene is TRBV25-1, the J gene TRBJ2-3; D is ambiguous. Per the germline V gene, CDR1 is MGHDK and CDR2 is SYGVNS. Trimming removed 4 bases from V and 6 bases from J, with 14 bases in between. This CDR3 has 14 amino acids. As DNA, the CDR3 is TGTGCCAGCAGTGCTCCTAATAAATGGGATACGCAGTATTTT. As protein: CASSAPNKWDTQYF. Combining the CDR3 with reference TRBV25-1 and TRBJ2-3 gives the whole variable domain EADIYQTPRYLVIGTGKKITLECSQTMGHDKMYWYQQDPGMELHLIHYSYGVNSTEKGDLSSESTVSRIRTEHFPLTLESARPSHTSQYLCASSAPNKWDTQYFGPGTRLTVL.

This clonotype was detected ten times or more. The chain is built from TRBV19 and TRBJ2-7; TRBD2 matches at 10 bases. Germline CDR1 reads LNHDA; CDR2 reads SQIVND (reference sequence). CDR3 length: 14 amino acids. The J segment lost 4 bases and the V segment lost 4 bases, leaving 4 bases of the junction unmatched. The CDR3 loop is CASSRAGGFYEQYF. The CDR3 DNA follows: TGTGCCAGTAGTAGAGCGGGAGGGTTTTACGAGCAGTACTTC. Variable domain in full (rest from reference TRBV19 and TRBJ2-7): DGGITQSPKYLFRKEGQNVTLSCEQNLNHDAMYWYRQDPGQGLRLIYYSQIVNDFQKGDIAEGYSVSREKKESFPLTVTSAQKNPTAFYLCASSRAGGFYEQYFGPGTRLTVT.

The chain joins TRBV12-3 or TRBV12-4 to TRBJ1-5; D is uncertain. Trimming stripped 1 base from V and 5 bases from J, with 6 bases between. The CDR3 extends over 13 amino acids. The CDR3, as DNA: TGTGCCAGCAGTTTAGTCGCGGATCAGCCCCAGCATTTT. Protein sequence: CASSLVADQPQHF.

This clonotype was counted at least ten times. V and J are TRBV29-1 and TRBJ2-7; no firm D call. The ends were cut back, 4 bases at V and 5 bases at J, with 15 bases in the middle. There are 13 residues in the CDR3. Germline CDR1 reads SQVTM; CDR2 reads ANQGSEA. The CDR3 coding sequence is TGCAGCGTTGGGGAAGGTTCTGGGGACGAGCAGTACTTC. Protein: CSVGEGSGDEQYF.

This clonotype turned up a few times. The V call is TRBV5-5, the J call TRBJ2-5; possible D gene TRBD2, 5 bases. CDR1 SGHKS and CDR2 YYEKEE come from the germline V gene (reference sequence). V lost 3 bases to trimming and J lost 5 bases, with 17 bases between them. The CDR3 runs 15 residues. The CDR3 nucleotides read TGTGCCAGCAGCTCCCCGGTCGGGGAGTGGGAGACCCAGTACTTC. Encoded protein: CASSSPVGEWETQYF.

This clonotype was counted a few times. The junction and the germline gene differ at one end; a read error may be behind it. The V gene is TRBV7-7, the J gene TRBJ2-2; 13 bases map to TRBD2. Germline CDR1 SSHAT, CDR2 FNYEAQ (reference sequence). The CDR3 sequence is 15 residues long. The CDR3 DNA follows: TGTGCTAGCAGCCACGGGACTAGCGGGATCGGGGAGCTGTTTTTT. Amino acid sequence: CASSHGTSGIGELFF.

This clonotype showed up just a few times. V usage is TRBV6-5 and J usage is TRBJ1-6; D not certain. Deletions cut 0 bases from V and 4 bases from J, with 13 bases between. The germline gives CDR1 MNHEY, CDR2 SVGAGI. The CDR3 extends over 17 amino acids. The CDR3 DNA reads as TGTGCCAGCAGTTACTCGGAGGGAATGGGTTATAATTCACCCCTCCACTTT. Amino acids: CASSYSEGMGYNSPLHF.